This T cell receptor (beta chain) was identified in a study of CD8+CD57+ T cells in acquired aplastic anemia. Genomic DNA, the template, was used for profiling of the TCR beta VDJ and CDR3. TCRdb re-called the reads through MiXCR, storing one row per CDR3 protein. The sample contains around 250,000 distinct CDR3 sequences, roughly 82% of which appear only once. For this clonotype: At one boundary the junction diverges from the germline segment, which might be a read error.

Germline lookup yields CDR1 SEHNR and CDR2 FQNEAQ (reference sequence). The CDR3 extends over 14 amino acids. CD8+CD57+ cell expansion, shown by flow cytometry, had occurred in the patients selected for sequencing. The origin of this receptor is a human donor with aplastic anemia. The rearrangement uses TRBV7-9 and TRBJ2-3; tentatively, D is TRBD2 (5 bases). The sequenced material came from sorted CD4+, CD8+, or CD8+CD57+ T cells (not recorded which) from PBMCs. The DNA of the CDR3 is TGTGCCAGCAGCATAGCGAGAGGTCCGGGTACGGAGTATTTT. Amino acid sequence: CASSIARGPGTEYF.